One and the same sample provided the 32 T cell receptor beta chains below, sequenced in a study of blood T cell repertoires in COVID-19. Generated by immunoSEQ multiplex PCR, the TCRdb table keeps only in-frame clones and is missing some. The table includes under 350,000 clones, about nine tenths detected once. Input material: PBMCs or T cells enriched from blood (not recorded which). Source of these receptors: a man aged 55 to 70 who had recovered from COVID-19.

The rearrangement joins TRBV7-3 to TRBJ1-5; no clear D. The germline V gene encodes CDR1 SGHTA and CDR2 FQGTGA. V was pared by 7 bases and J by 0 bases, with 10 bases between. The CDR3 totals 14 residues. CDR3 coding DNA: TGTGCCAGCAAGGGAGGCTTTAGCAATCAGCCCCAGCATTTT. Amino acid sequence: CASKGGFSNQPQHF.

The rearrangement uses TRBV5-4 and TRBJ2-7; 11 bases map to TRBD1. The germline V gene encodes CDR1 SGHNT and CDR2 YYREEE (reference sequence). After removal of 0 bases from V and 3 bases from J, the junction contained 2 bases not matched to a gene. The CDR3 is 15 amino acids. CDR3 in amino acids: CASSLGDRGFYEQYF. The CDR3 DNA reads as TGTGCCAGCAGCTTGGGGGACAGGGGGTTCTACGAGCAGTACTTC.

The chain employs TRBV16 and TRBJ1-1; a weak D match, TRBD1 (6 bases). Looked up from germline, CDR1 is KGHSY and CDR2 is FQNENV. Trimming removed 2 bases from V and 1 base from J, with 8 bases in between. CDR3 length equals 14 residues. The CDR3 nucleotides read TGTGCCAGCAGCCAAAGCAGGGGGAACACTGAAGCTTTCTTT. Its protein is CASSQSRGNTEAFF.

This rearrangement joins TRBV3-1 (or the pseudogene TRBV3-2) to TRBJ2-7; 7 bases are a match to TRBD1. With 4 bases clipped from V and 3 bases from J, the junction kept 6 bases outside the gene matches. CDR1 is LGHDT, CDR2 YNNKEL, per germline (reference sequence). The CDR3 runs 14 residues. The DNA of the CDR3 is TGTGCCAGCAGCCTACGGGGACAGATCTACGAGCAGTACTTC. Amino acid sequence: CASSLRGQIYEQYF.

The gene calls are TRBV19 and TRBJ1-5, with no clear D. Per the germline V gene, CDR1 is LNHDA and CDR2 is SQIVND (reference sequence). CDR3 size: 15 residues. Trimming removed 10 bases at V and 4 bases at J, with 20 bases between. CDR3 sequence: CATASLTTPNQPQHF. As DNA, the CDR3 is TGTGCCACCGCCTCCTTAACGACACCTAATCAGCCCCAGCATTTT.

The J gene is TRBJ2-2, the V gene TRBV4-2; 7 bases are shared with TRBD1. Trimming took 1 base from V and 4 from J; bases not matched to a gene: 3. The CDR3 is 15 residues long. Germline V gene lookup returns CDR1 LGHNA and CDR2 YNFKEQ. The CDR3 here is CASSQGQGGTGELFF. The CDR3, as DNA: TGTGCCAGCAGCCAAGGACAGGGCGGCACCGGGGAGCTGTTTTTT.

The chain employs TRBV12-5 and TRBJ2-5, with D perhaps matching TRBD2 (7 bases). This CDR3 contains 16 residues. The germline V gene encodes CDR1 LGHNT and CDR2 FRNRAP. V was cut by 2 bases and J by 5 bases, with 18 bases left in between. CDR3 region: CASGLTPGTTGETQYF. The CDR3 DNA is TGTGCTAGTGGTTTGACTCCCGGGACTACAGGGGAGACCCAGTACTTC.

The gene calls are TRBV14 and TRBJ1-1, with 7 bases fitting TRBD1. Trimming took 4 bases from V and 4 from J; bases not matched to a gene: 3. Germline V CDR1 and CDR2: SGHDN, FVKESK. The CDR3 runs to 13 residues. The chain's CDR3 is CASSLRGATEAFF. DNA of the CDR3: TGTGCCAGCAGCCTCAGGGGGGCCACTGAAGCTTTCTTT.

The chain has TRBV6-6 and TRBJ1-1, with 8 bases fitting TRBD1. Looked up from germline, CDR1 is MNHNY and CDR2 is SVGAGI (reference sequence). Trimming removed 0 bases from V and 6 bases from J; junction bases left unmatched: 6. This CDR3 region has 15 residues. DNA of the CDR3: TGTGCCAGCAGTTACTCGCTCAGGGGGCAGGCTGAAGCTTTCTTT. Its protein is CASSYSLRGQAEAFF.

The V and J genes are TRBV19 and TRBJ1-1; the match to TRBD1 covers 7 bases. V gave up 3 bases and J gave up 5 bases; unmatched junction bases: 12. Germline CDR1 is LNHDA and CDR2 is SQIVND (reference sequence). The CDR3 contains 16 residues. Here the CDR3 DNA reads TGTGCCAGTAGTATCCTTTATGATGAGGGGGCTACTGAAGCTTTCTTT. Translating gives CASSILYDEGATEAFF. Supplemented by reference TRBV19 and TRBJ1-1, the full variable domain reads DGGITQSPKYLFRKEGQNVTLSCEQNLNHDAMYWYRQDPGQGLRLIYYSQIVNDFQKGDIAEGYSVSREKKESFPLTVTSAQKNPTAFYLCASSILYDEGATEAFFGQGTRLTVV.

V is TRBV6-6 and J is TRBJ1-2, with 7 nucleotides matching TRBD1. Germline CDR1 MNHNY, CDR2 SVGAGI (reference sequence). J was trimmed by 10 bases and V by 2 bases; bases with no gene match: 4. The CDR3 totals 12 residues. This CDR3 reads CASSYDRAFYTF. CDR3 nucleotides: TGTGCCAGCAGTTACGACAGGGCATTCTACACCTTC.

The J gene is TRBJ1-5, the V gene TRBV6-5; 9 nucleotides align to TRBD1. CDR3 length equals 15 residues. Germline loops: CDR1 MNHEY, CDR2 SVGAGI. Losses at the gene ends were 4 bases for V and 4 bases for J; bases not matched to a gene: 5. CDR3 region: CASSWGTGFNQPQHF. As DNA, the CDR3 is TGTGCCAGCAGTTGGGGGACAGGGTTTAATCAGCCCCAGCATTTT.

This sequence joins TRBV9 and TRBJ1-1; 9 positions match TRBD1. V lost 4 bases and J lost 4; bases outside the gene matches: 11. This CDR3 comprises 16 residues. Germline CDR1 reads SGDLS; CDR2 reads YYNGEE. CDR3 amino acids: CASSPRTGARGTEAFF. CDR3 nucleotide sequence: TGTGCCAGCAGCCCCCGGACAGGGGCTCGGGGCACTGAAGCTTTCTTT.

This rearrangement joins TRBV2 to TRBJ1-2, with TRBD1 as a possible D gene (6 bases). V was shortened by 7 bases and J by 6 bases, with 18 bases between the two germline ends. The CDR3 loop spans 14 amino acids. The germline CDR1 and CDR2 sequences are SNHLY and FYNNEI. The CDR3 bases are TGTGCCAGCAATATCCCACAGGGTTTCGATGGCTACACCTTC. Its protein product is CASNIPQGFDGYTF.

This chain connects TRBV28 to TRBJ1-5, with TRBD1 matching 10 bases. In germline, CDR1 is MDHEN, CDR2 SYDVKM. CDR3 length: 15 amino acids. V lost 6 bases and J lost 6; bases outside the gene matches: 8. The CDR3 bases are TGTGCCAGCAGCCAACCCGGACAGGGGGGTCAGCCCCAGCATTTT. Protein product: CASSQPGQGGQPQHF.

This chain connects TRBV9 to TRBJ2-2; 8 bases agree with TRBD2. The CDR3 is made up of 17 amino acids. V dropped 5 bases and J dropped 4; count of bases not matched to a gene: 13. Germline V gives CDR1 SGDLS, CDR2 YYNGEE. This CDR3 reads CASSPYGREVSTGELFF. CDR3 in DNA: TGTGCCAGCAGTCCCTATGGGCGGGAGGTCAGCACCGGGGAGCTGTTTTTT.

This clone was counted a few times. The J gene is TRBJ1-5, the V gene TRBV6-1; unclear D gene. The germline V gene has CDR1 MNHNS and CDR2 SASEGT. The ends were cut back, 1 base at V and 7 bases at J, with 11 bases in the middle. The CDR3 is made up of 14 amino acids. The CDR3 here is CASSEGGVRQPQHF. The CDR3 region has the DNA TGTGCCAGCAGTGAAGGCGGGGTAAGGCAGCCCCAGCATTTT.

The genes are TRBV24-1 and TRBJ2-1; D is undetermined. The germline V gene encodes CDR1 KGHDR and CDR2 SFDVKD. The CDR3 totals 13 residues. V was cut by 3 bases and J by 9 bases, with 11 bases left in between. The CDR3 is CATSDIRGGEQFF. CDR3 nucleotides: TGTGCCACCAGTGATATTCGAGGCGGTGAGCAGTTCTTC.

In this sample, this clone turned up a few times. The chain joins TRBV19 to TRBJ1-2, with a weak D call TRBD1 (5 bases). Germline V lookup: CDR1 LNHDA, CDR2 SQIVND (reference sequence). The CDR3 has 14 residues. V was shortened by 5 bases and J by 4 bases, with 14 bases between the two germline ends. CDR3 nucleotides: TGTGCCAGTAGTCCACGACAGAACCCCTATGGCTACACCTTC. Its translation is CASSPRQNPYGYTF.

CDR3 amino acids: CAWAQVGREAFF. CDR3 coding DNA: TGTGCCTGGGCTCAGGTCGGCAGGGAAGCTTTCTTT. The V gene is TRBV30, the J gene TRBJ1-1; D not certain. Germline CDR1 reads GTSNPN; CDR2 reads SVGIG (reference sequence). This CDR3 comprises 12 residues. The ends were cut back, 5 bases at V and 8 bases at J, with 15 bases in the middle. Full variable domain (rest looked up from reference TRBV30 and TRBJ1-1): SQTIHQWPATLVQPVGSPLSLECTVEGTSNPNLYWYRQAAGRGLQLLFYSVGIGQISSEVPQNLSASRPQDRQFILSSKKLLLSDSGFYLCAWAQVGREAFFGQGTRLTVV.

This clone appeared a few times. The chain has TRBV18 and TRBJ1-2; 7 nucleotides line up with TRBD1. The CDR3 runs 14 residues. Unmatched junction bases numbered 5, after V lost 3 bases and J lost 4 bases. CDR1 is KGHSH and CDR2 is LQKENI in the germline V gene. The CDR3 DNA reads as TGTGCCAGCTCACCGCGAGACAGGGTCTATGGCTACACCTTC. Translated, it gives CASSPRDRVYGYTF.

V is TRBV30 and J is TRBJ2-2; D not certain. Germline V lookup: CDR1 GTSNPN, CDR2 SVGIG (reference sequence). CDR3 size: 10 residues. Trimming took 5 bases from V and 6 from J, leaving 4 bases between them. The CDR3 region is CAWSAGELFF. CDR3 in DNA: TGTGCCTGGTCTGCCGGGGAGCTGTTTTTT.

The gene calls are TRBV11-2 and TRBJ2-3, with TRBD2 matching 12 bases. This CDR3 has 15 amino acids. Germline values: CDR1 SGHAT, CDR2 FQNNGV. J was trimmed by 6 bases and V by 5 bases; bases with no gene match: 6. The CDR3 DNA is TGTGCCAGCAGCCGGCTAGCGGGGGGGCCGGATACGCAGTATTTT. It translates to CASSRLAGGPDTQYF. Filled out from reference TRBV11-2 and TRBJ2-3, the complete variable domain reads EAGVAQSPRYKIIEKRQSVAFWCNPISGHATLYWYQQILGQGPKLLIQFQNNGVVDDSQLPKDRFSAERLKGVDSTLKIQPAKLEDSAVYLCASSRLAGGPDTQYFGPGTRLTVL.

This clone occurred once. This chain uses TRBV18 with TRBJ1-6, with 7 bases matching TRBD1. This CDR3 comprises 15 residues. The germline gives CDR1 KGHSH, CDR2 LQKENI. J lost 14 bases, V lost 1 base, and 11 bases had no gene match. The CDR3 spells CASSPQEGGQPTLHF. In nucleotides, the CDR3 is TGTGCCAGCTCACCACAAGAGGGGGGACAGCCAACCCTCCACTTT.

This clone was recorded once. The chain joins TRBV12-3 or TRBV12-4 to TRBJ2-5; 7 bases match TRBD2. With 5 bases clipped from V and 9 bases from J, the junction kept 9 bases outside the gene matches. CDR3 size: 13 residues. The CDR3 bases are TGTGCCAGCAGTCCTACCCAGACTAGCCCCCAGTACTTC. This sequence encodes CASSPTQTSPQYF.

The chain carries TRBV11-2 and TRBJ2-1, with 7 bases identical to TRBD1. V shed 4 bases and J 8 bases; nucleotides not matched to a gene: 11. Germline V gene data show CDR1 as SGHAT and CDR2 as FQNNGV. The CDR3 consists of 15 residues. CDR3 amino acids: CASSSLQGNLDEQFF. Here the CDR3 DNA reads TGTGCCAGCAGCTCATTACAGGGGAATCTTGATGAGCAGTTCTTC.

This clone was seen a handful of times. The V gene is TRBV9, the J gene TRBJ1-2; the match to TRBD1 covers 7 bases. The V segment lost 4 bases and the J segment 8 bases; nucleotides outside the gene matches: 8. Germline CDR1 and CDR2: SGDLS and YYNGEE. CDR3 size: 13 residues. This CDR3 reads CASSSQTGVGYTF. CDR3 coding DNA: TGTGCCAGCAGCTCCCAAACAGGGGTAGGCTACACCTTC.

This chain's CDR3 is CASSQDLFRGDHYGYTF. CDR3 nucleotides: TGCGCCAGCAGCCAAGATTTATTCCGGGGAGATCACTATGGCTACACCTTC. The chain carries TRBV4-3 and TRBJ1-2; D ambiguous. This CDR3 comprises 17 residues. V was clipped by 0 bases and J by 3 bases, with 17 bases between them. Germline V CDR1 and CDR2: LGHNA, YSLEER.

The chain links TRBV9 to TRBJ1-3; D is unclear. The CDR3 sequence is 14 residues long. Per germline, CDR1 SGDLS and CDR2 YYNGEE. V was pared by 2 bases and J by 1 base, with 7 bases between. CDR3 bases: TGTGCCAGCAGCGTCGGAGCTTCTGGAAACACCATATATTTT. Amino acid sequence: CASSVGASGNTIYF. Together with reference TRBV9 and TRBJ1-3, the CDR3 gives the full variable domain: DSGVTQTPKHLITATGQRVTLRCSPRSGDLSVYWYQQSLDQGLQFLIQYYNGEERAKGNILERFSAQQFPDLHSELNLSSLELGDSALYFCASSVGASGNTIYFGEGSWLTVV.

Only one count was recorded for this clone. The chain is built from TRBV10-3 and TRBJ1-1; D possibly corresponds to TRBD1 (5 bases). The germline CDR1 and CDR2 sequences are ENHRY and SYGVKD. V shed 8 bases and J shed 6 bases, with 19 bases lying between them. The CDR3 spans 14 residues. CDR3 amino acids: CAIAPTVRAAEAFF. CDR3 nucleotide sequence: TGTGCCATCGCCCCCACCGTCAGGGCGGCTGAAGCTTTCTTT.

This clone has ten or more counts. V is TRBV2 and J is TRBJ2-7; D is unclear. The CDR3 contains 12 residues. Germline CDR1 reads SNHLY; CDR2 reads FYNNEI. The V end was cut by 5 bases, the J end by 2 bases, with 7 bases between. The CDR3 nucleotides read TGTGCCAGCAGTCAGTCCGCCTACGAGCAGTACTTC. Translated: CASSQSAYEQYF.

The gene calls are TRBV3-1 (or the pseudogene TRBV3-2) and TRBJ1-1; no definite D call. Per the germline V gene, CDR1 is LGHDT and CDR2 is YNNKEL (reference sequence). The ends were cut back, 4 bases at V and 4 bases at J, with 10 bases in the middle. The CDR3 extends over 13 amino acids. The CDR3: CASSRATGTEAFF. CDR3 nucleotides: TGTGCCAGCAGCCGCGCGACGGGCACTGAAGCTTTCTTT.